This T cell receptor (beta chain) is from a study of blood T cell repertoires in COVID-19. About the research overall: From T cells, B-cell-depleted T cells, or PBMCs came the material, which was cDNA or gDNA.

The study drew participants aged roughly 18 to 89 years from about two dozen US areas. The recovered donors of Cohort 3 showed two negative PCRs, clearance, or symptom resolution. In the original processing: Reference gene primer amplification yielded estimated nucleated cell counts. TCRdb keeps only in-frame clones here, not all; method: immunoSEQ multiplex PCR. That table is the source of V, J and clone size, and D and trimming were worked out from the DNA. The repertoire holds roughly 330,000 clones, with about 89% as singletons. V shed 10 bases, J shed 5 bases, and the junction held 7 bases outside the gene matches. In germline, CDR1 is SNHLY, CDR2 FYNNEI. This CDR3 is built from 14 residues.

The V gene is TRBV2, the J gene TRBJ1-4; 10 nucleotides line up with TRBD1. The sequence was collected from a woman in her twenties or thirties who had recovered from COVID-19. Sequenced input: PBMCs or T cells enriched from blood (not recorded which). Here the CDR3 reads CATLPGQGNEKLFF. The CDR3 nucleotides are TGTGCCACCCTACCGGGACAGGGGAATGAAAAACTGTTTTTT.